This is a list of T cell receptor beta chains from one sample in a study of cytomegalovirus exposure and HLA in healthy donors. Using immunoSEQ multiplex PCR, the repertoire was profiled, and TCRdb retains in-frame clones only, with some absent. The table for this sample gives some 42,000 clones. Sequencing was carried out using PBMCs. The source is a man aged 25 to 45 in good health and CMV-seronegative. The CDR3 runs from the conserved cysteine through the conserved F or W. A D gene is named only where the DNA matches it firmly.

v_gene	j_gene	d_gene	CDR3nt	CDR3aa
TRBV5-1	TRBJ1-1	NA	TGCGCCAGCAGCTTGGGGTTCGGGAGTAACACTGAAGCTTTCTTT	CASSLGFGSNTEAFF
TRBV6-5	TRBJ1-6	TRBD1	TGTGCCAGCAGGGGACAGGGTGGTTCACCCCTCCACTTT	CASRGQGGSPLHF
TRBV7-3	TRBJ2-1	TRBD2	TGTGCCAGCAGCTTAGCTAGCGGGAGATATGAGCAGTTCTTC	CASSLASGRYEQFF
TRBV29-1	TRBJ1-2	NA	TGCAGCGTTGGACAGGTGAGAGGCTACACCTTC	CSVGQVRGYTF
TRBV4-3	TRBJ2-5	TRBD2	TGCGCCAGCAGCCTCGCCCCGACTAGCGGGAGTTCTCAAGAGACCCAGTACTTC	CASSLAPTSGSSQETQYF
TRBV10-3	TRBJ1-1	TRBD1	TGTGCCATCAGCGGGACAGGGGATGAAGCTTTCTTT	CAISGTGDEAFF
TRBV30	TRBJ2-2	NA	TGTGCCTGGAGCCCATACAGGGAAAACACCGGGGAGCTGTTTTTT	CAWSPYRENTGELFF
TRBV27	TRBJ1-5	NA	TGTGCCAGCAGTCCATCAGGGAAGGGTAGCAATCAGCCCCAGCATTTT	CASSPSGKGSNQPQHF
TRBV5-4	TRBJ2-7	TRBD1	TGTGCCAGCAGCACCGGGACAGGGGCTATCTACGAGCAGTACTTC	CASSTGTGAIYEQYF
TRBV30	TRBJ2-7	NA	TGTGCCTGGCGCGGGCCCTACGAGCAGTACTTC	CAWRGPYEQYF
TRBV4-2	TRBJ1-6	NA	TGTGCCAGCAGCCAAGAGGCTGAAAATTCACCCCTCCACTTT	CASSQEAENSPLHF
TRBV18	TRBJ1-5	TRBD1	TGTGCCAGCTCTCCCACAGGGGACGGTCAGCCCCAGCATTTT	CASSPTGDGQPQHF
TRBV18	TRBJ2-7	NA	TGTGCCAGCTCCCGCGGGCAGGGAGGCGAGCAGTACTTC	CASSRGQGGEQYF
TRBV4-1	TRBJ2-1	TRBD1	TGCGCCAGCAGCCAATTAGGTTCACAGGGGTTGGATGAGCAGTTCTTC	CASSQLGSQGLDEQFF
TRBV28	TRBJ1-6	NA	TGTGCCAGCAGTTTATATCGGCAGGTCCACCACTTT	CASSLYRQVHHF
TRBV19	TRBJ1-1	TRBD1	TGTGCCAGTAGTATGCTCTGGCAGGGGGAGCGAGGATACACTGAAGCTTTCTTT	CASSMLWQGERGYTEAFF
TRBV9	TRBJ2-7	NA	TGTGCCAGCAGCGTAGTTCCAGGCCCCATCTACGAGCAGTACTTC	CASSVVPGPIYEQYF
TRBV10-3	TRBJ1-3	NA	TGTGCCATCAGTGAAACAGGTTTGGTCACTGGAAACACCATATATTTT	CAISETGLVTGNTIYF
TRBV4-1	TRBJ1-1	NA	TGCGCCAGCAGCCGATTCGGGGGGGGGCGGAGCACTGAAGCTTTCTTT	CASSRFGGGRSTEAFF
TRBV18	TRBJ2-2	TRBD1	TGTGCCAGCTCTTCCCGACAGGGTAGCACCGGGGAGCTGTTTTTT	CASSSRQGSTGELFF
TRBV19	TRBJ1-1	TRBD1	TGTGCCAGTAGGAACGACAGGGCGAGGAACACTGAAGCTTTCTTT	CASRNDRARNTEAFF
TRBV15	TRBJ2-3	TRBD1	TGTGCCACCAGCGGAGACGACAGGGGGAGTAGCACAGATACGCAGTATTTT	CATSGDDRGSSTDTQYF
TRBV7-6	TRBJ2-7	NA	TGTGCCAGCAGCTTAGCGCTGGGGGGGCCCTACGAGCAGTACTTC	CASSLALGGPYEQYF
TRBV13	TRBJ1-1	NA	TGTGCCAGCAGTCTGAGACAGGCAAAAAACACTGAAGCTTTCTTT	CASSLRQAKNTEAFF
TRBV6-6	TRBJ1-5	TRBD1	TGTGCCAGCAGTGACCCGGACAGGGTTCGCCAGCCCCAGCATTTT	CASSDPDRVRQPQHF
TRBV2	TRBJ2-1	TRBD2	TGTGCCAGGACGGGACTAGCGGGCGGGAATGAGCAGTTCTTC	CARTGLAGGNEQFF
TRBV4-3	TRBJ1-4	NA	TGCGCCAGCAGCCAAGAAGGCAGGGAAAATGAAAAACTGTTTTTT	CASSQEGRENEKLFF
TRBV7-2	TRBJ2-1	TRBD2	TGTGCCAGCAGCCCACCCGGGACTAGGGTCAATGAGCAGTTCTTC	CASSPPGTRVNEQFF
TRBV5-1	TRBJ1-1	TRBD1	TGCGCCAGCAGTTATCCGGGACAGACGAACTACACTGAAGCTTTCTTT	CASSYPGQTNYTEAFF
TRBV7-2	TRBJ1-5	NA	TGTGCCAGCAGCTTAGGTCCACAGCCCAATCAGCCCCAGCATTTT	CASSLGPQPNQPQHF
TRBV5-5	TRBJ2-7	NA	TGTGCCAGCAGCTTTCTTGCCTACGAGCAGTACTTC	CASSFLAYEQYF
TRBV4-2	TRBJ2-3	TRBD2	TGTGCCAGCAGCCCCGGGACTACATACACAGATACGCAGTATTTT	CASSPGTTYTDTQYF
TRBV5-1	TRBJ1-2	NA	TGCGCCAGCAGCCAGACAGGCCCCGGATATGGCTACACCTTC	CASSQTGPGYGYTF
TRBV18	TRBJ2-3	NA	TGTGCCAGCTCACGAGTGGATACGCAGTATTTT	CASSRVDTQYF
TRBV5-6	TRBJ1-5	NA	TGTGCCAGCAGCTTGGACATCCATCAGCCCCAGCATTTT	CASSLDIHQPQHF
TRBV25-1	TRBJ2-3	TRBD2	TGTGCCAGCAGTGCATGGACTAGCCTCACAGATACGCAGTATTTT	CASSAWTSLTDTQYF
TRBV4-3	TRBJ2-6	TRBD1	TGCGCCAGCGGCCCGGGACAGGGAGCTGGGGCCAACGTCCTGACTTTC	CASGPGQGAGANVLTF
TRBV7-9	TRBJ2-1	TRBD2	TGTGCCAGCAGCTTAGCGGCGGGAGGGTTCTACAATGAGCAGTTCTTC	CASSLAAGGFYNEQFF
TRBV9	TRBJ1-2	TRBD1	TGTGCCAGCAGCGTAACGACAGGGAGTGGCTACACCTTC	CASSVTTGSGYTF
TRBV5-1	TRBJ1-2	NA	TGCGCCAGCAGCTTGGCCGGTGGGGGGAGCTATGGCTACACCTTC	CASSLAGGGSYGYTF
TRBV6-5	TRBJ1-5	NA	TGTGCCAGCAGGTCGGGGGGGCAGCCCAATCAGCCCCAGCATTTT	CASRSGGQPNQPQHF
TRBV6-5	TRBJ2-7	NA	TGTGCCAGCAGTTACGGTATGGGGGCTTTCTCCTACGAGCAGTACTTC	CASSYGMGAFSYEQYF
TRBV6-5	TRBJ2-1	TRBD2	TGTGCCAGCAGTTACGTTAGCGGGAGGCCCCCGGGTGAGCAGTTCTTC	CASSYVSGRPPGEQFF
TRBV4-1	TRBJ1-5	NA	TGCGCCAGCAGCCAAGCGGTCCCCATCAATCAGCCCCAGCATTTT	CASSQAVPINQPQHF
TRBV6-6	TRBJ2-1	TRBD2	TGTGCCACCTTGGGGACTAGCGGGAGCGACAATGAGCAGTTCTTC	CATLGTSGSDNEQFF
TRBV5-1	TRBJ2-7	NA	TGCGCCAGCAGCCTATTGACAGTCTCCGAAGAGCAGTACTTC	CASSLLTVSEEQYF
TRBV5-6	TRBJ1-6	TRBD1	TGTGCCAGCAGTCAGGGGGACAGGGGAAATTCACCCCTCCACTTT	CASSQGDRGNSPLHF
TRBV18	TRBJ2-7	TRBD2	TGTGCCAGCTCACTAGCGGGGGACCGACTGAAAGAGCAGTACTTC	CASSLAGDRLKEQYF
TRBV5-1	TRBJ2-7	TRBD1	TGCGCCAGCAGCCCCACGGGTACAGGGGGAAGCTATTCCTACGAGCAGTACTTC	CASSPTGTGGSYSYEQYF
TRBV6-6	TRBJ2-7	TRBD1	TGTGCCAGCAGTTACTCAACAGGGGGCGCGCCCCCCGAGCAGTACTTC	CASSYSTGGAPPEQYF